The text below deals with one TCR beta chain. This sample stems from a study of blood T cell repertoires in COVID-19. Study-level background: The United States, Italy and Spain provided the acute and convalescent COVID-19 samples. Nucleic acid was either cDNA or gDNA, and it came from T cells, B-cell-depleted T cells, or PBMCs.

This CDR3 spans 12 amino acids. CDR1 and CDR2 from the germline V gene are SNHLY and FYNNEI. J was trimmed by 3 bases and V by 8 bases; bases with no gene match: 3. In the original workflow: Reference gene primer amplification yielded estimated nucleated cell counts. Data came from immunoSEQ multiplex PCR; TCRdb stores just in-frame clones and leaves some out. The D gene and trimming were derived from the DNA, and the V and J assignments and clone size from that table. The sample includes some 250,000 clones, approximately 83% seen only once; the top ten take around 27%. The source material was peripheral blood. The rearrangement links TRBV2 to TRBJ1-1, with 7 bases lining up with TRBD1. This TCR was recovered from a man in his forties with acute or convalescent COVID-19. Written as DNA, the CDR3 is TGTGCCAGCCGACAGGGAGACACTGAAGCTTTCTTT. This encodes CASRQGDTEAFF.